The source of this TCR beta chain is a study of CDR3 diversity in severe acne. This clonotype was found many times. CDR1 and CDR2 (germline): DFQATT, SNEGSKA (reference sequence). The CDR3 has 14 amino acids. V shed 1 base, J shed 4 bases, and the junction held 3 bases outside the gene matches. MiXCR was run by TCRdb on the PCR reads, yielding one entry per CDR3 protein. The sample has over 100,000 distinct CDR3 sequences, 45% to 60% seen once; the top ten hold 9.5% to 15%. The chain carries TRBV20-1 and TRBJ2-7; 11 bases map to TRBD2. The sequence was collected from a male donor with acne. Sequences were obtained from blood. This CDR3 is CSARVLAGEYEQYF. CDR3 DNA: TGCAGTGCTAGAGTACTAGCGGGAGAGTACGAGCAGTACTTC.